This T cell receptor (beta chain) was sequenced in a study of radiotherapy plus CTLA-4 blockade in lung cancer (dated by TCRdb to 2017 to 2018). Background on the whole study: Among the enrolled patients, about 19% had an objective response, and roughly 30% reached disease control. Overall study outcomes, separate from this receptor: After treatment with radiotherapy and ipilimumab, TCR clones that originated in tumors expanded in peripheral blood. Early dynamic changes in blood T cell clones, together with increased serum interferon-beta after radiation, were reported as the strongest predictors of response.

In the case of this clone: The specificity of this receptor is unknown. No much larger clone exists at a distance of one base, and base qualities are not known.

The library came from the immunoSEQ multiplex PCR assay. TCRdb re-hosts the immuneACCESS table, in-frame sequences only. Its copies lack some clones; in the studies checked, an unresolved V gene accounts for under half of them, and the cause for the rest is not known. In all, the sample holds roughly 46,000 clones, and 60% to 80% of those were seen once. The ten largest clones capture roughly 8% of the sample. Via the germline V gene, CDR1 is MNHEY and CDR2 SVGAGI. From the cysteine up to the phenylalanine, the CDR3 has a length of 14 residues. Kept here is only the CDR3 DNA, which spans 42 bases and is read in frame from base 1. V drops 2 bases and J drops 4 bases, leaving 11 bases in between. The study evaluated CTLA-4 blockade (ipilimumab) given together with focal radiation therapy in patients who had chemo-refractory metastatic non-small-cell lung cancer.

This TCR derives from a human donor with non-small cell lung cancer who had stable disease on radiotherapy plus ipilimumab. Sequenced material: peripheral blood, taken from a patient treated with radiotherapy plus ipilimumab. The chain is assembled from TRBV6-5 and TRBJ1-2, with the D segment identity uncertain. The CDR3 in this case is CASSYPVRPYGYTF. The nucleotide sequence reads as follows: TGTGCCAGCAGTTACCCGGTGCGGCCCTATGGCTACACCTTC.